Listed below are T cell receptor beta chains from one sample, sequenced in a study of cytomegalovirus exposure and HLA in healthy donors. This table comes from immunoSEQ multiplex PCR, and its TCRdb copy is limited to in-frame clones, with some not included. The sample has tens of thousands of clones, 65% to 70% seen once. Material: PBMCs. The source is a woman in her 30s in good health and CMV-seronegative. CDR3s include the opening cysteine and the closing phenylalanine or tryptophan.

v_call cdr3_aa
TRBV7-6 CASSYWTVINLRNTEAFF
TRBV30 CAWSTGGYGGYTF
TRBV30 CAWSVMGGYGYTF
TRBV4-2 CASSQGPQGANTGELFF
TRBV27 CASSRVQGGRNQPQHF
TRBV7-9 CASSSYRDYNEQFF
TRBV30 CAWSPSGPREQYF
TRBV7-2 CASSFRQAPGYGYTF
TRBV18 CASSPDSSYEQYF
TRBV25-1 CASSETKRGSYEQYF
TRBV2 CANLMGGHQETQYF
TRBV4-3 CASSQALIQGGQETQYF
TRBV9 CASSPGNQETQYF
TRBV6-6 CASRKENYEQYF
TRBV19 CASSIGPGRSNQPQHF
TRBV10-2 CASSENWGPEAFF
TRBV6-5 CASRELAGGEQYF
TRBV11-3 CASSPQAGGHADTQYF
TRBV18 CASSREGSSYNSPLHF
TRBV18 CASSPETGRVGGYTF
TRBV30 CAWSGGWGVYEQYF
TRBV28 CASRPKPYGYTF
TRBV5-1 CASRLTDFSNTGELFF
TRBV28 CATSEQKVYGYTF
TRBV9 CASSVVRSGIGELFF
TRBV4-1 CASSQGLAYEQFF
TRBV27 CASGQIRNNSPLHF
TRBV7-2 CAIDRAYNEQFF
TRBV2 CASFPLDRGNYGYTF
TRBV2 CASSETGQETQYF
TRBV7-3 CASSLGSGGAYEQYF
TRBV28 CASSPGGQGFGNTIYF
TRBV6-1 CASSYNHREGYTF
TRBV9 CASSVALAGKNEQFF
TRBV6-4 CASSEGTDSNQPQHF
TRBV5-1 CASSLGQGSYNEQFF
TRBV18 CASSPGAVPAQHF
TRBV5-1 CASSLVGTLEAFF
TRBV4-1 CASSQGHRGPYNEQFF
TRBV10-3 CAIRDSQNTEAFF
TRBV7-6 CASSLFSSYTDTQYF
TRBV6-5 CASSYSGQVGQETQYF
TRBV29-1 CSVIQGTGELFF
TRBV19 CASSRGQGTSSYEQYF
TRBV29-1 CSVNSWGGDQETQYF
TRBV7-2 CASSLVGVDTQYF
TRBV28 CASSLGQGYEAFF
TRBV11-2 CASSFGTGLREQYF
TRBV28 CASSLVTGARETQYF
TRBV15 CATSSAKDRQETQYF
TRBV2 CASSERPGNYGYTF
TRBV7-8 CASSLGTGPQPQHF